The rows below give T cell receptor beta chains drawn from one sample of a study of PD-1 blockade in classical Hodgkin lymphoma. Libraries were prepared by immunoSEQ multiplex PCR; TCRdb keeps only in-frame clonotypes and omits some of them. The sample has about 27,000 clones, more than 70% seen once; the top ten hold over 2%. The material sequenced was CD4+ T cells from blood, taken before the fourth cycle of nivolumab. These receptors all come from a human donor with classical Hodgkin lymphoma. CDR3s include the opening cysteine and the closing phenylalanine or tryptophan. A clone size is listed for some rows: how often the clone was seen (once, few, many), or a class if it is expanded.

size: -
J: TRBJ2-3
V: TRBV6-5
CDR3: CASSRYRYTDTQYF

size: -
J: TRBJ1-1
V: TRBV19
CDR3: CATTMDRRTEAFF

size: -
J: TRBJ1-2
V: TRBV19
CDR3: CASSIPGQGLDGYGYTF

size: -
J: TRBJ1-2
V: TRBV5-6
CDR3: CASSPPGPKANYGYTF

size: -
J: TRBJ2-7
V: TRBV27
CDR3: CASSPRLAGGLEQYF

size: -
J: TRBJ1-3
V: TRBV28
CDR3: CASSLNWEGSSGNTIYF

size: -
J: TRBJ2-5
V: TRBV2
CDR3: CASSDPVAWTAGQETQYF

size: -
J: TRBJ2-3
V: TRBV5-4
CDR3: CASSLKLATSTDTQYF

size: -
J: TRBJ2-5
V: TRBV5-8
CDR3: CASSLVGGRYQETQYF

size: -
J: TRBJ2-1
V: TRBV6-5
CDR3: CASRRSRADEQFF

size: -
J: TRBJ1-5
V: TRBV27
CDR3: CASSQKEGQPQHF

size: -
J: TRBJ1-1
V: TRBV6-6
CDR3: CASSYETGNTEAFF

size: -
J: TRBJ2-7
V: TRBV5-4
CDR3: CASSSADRVSYEQYF

size: -
J: TRBJ2-3
V: TRBV7-2
CDR3: CASSFRARDGDTQYF

size: -
J: TRBJ1-2
V: TRBV5-8
CDR3: CASSLGSAGGGYTF

size: -
J: TRBJ1-5
V: TRBV5-6
CDR3: CASSYRTGGKSHQPQHF

size: once
J: TRBJ1-1
V: TRBV5-1
CDR3: CASSQNGASTEAFF